This T cell receptor (beta chain) was profiled in a study of blood T cell repertoires in COVID-19. Study context: The analysed material was cDNA or gDNA that came from T cells, B-cell-depleted T cells, or PBMCs.

Germline V gene data show CDR1 as KGHSH and CDR2 as LQKENI. Trimming shortened V by 2 bases and J by 3 bases, and 7 bases separated the two germline ends. This CDR3 comprises 13 residues. Per the original methods: Estimation of nucleated cell counts relied on the amplification of reference gene primers. Some clones are missing from TCRdb's copy, which holds only in-frame ones; the method was immunoSEQ multiplex PCR. V, J and clone size derive from that table, while D and trimming were established from the DNA sequence. Here the sample spans a few hundred thousand clones, 87% being singletons. The chain uses TRBV18 and TRBJ1-1; TRBD1 is a possible D gene (5 bases). Sequenced material: peripheral blood. The receptor's source is a woman aged 45 to 65 who had recovered from COVID-19. The CDR3, as DNA: TGTGCCAGCTCACCATCCAGGGACACTGAAGCTTTCTTT. It encodes CASSPSRDTEAFF. The variable domain in full, with the rest retrieved from reference TRBV18 and TRBJ1-1, is NAGVMQNPRHLVRRRGQEARLRCSPMKGHSHVYWYRQLPEEGLKFMVYLQKENIIDESGMPKERFSAEFPKEGPSILRIQQVVRGDSAAYFCASSPSRDTEAFFGQGTRLTVV.